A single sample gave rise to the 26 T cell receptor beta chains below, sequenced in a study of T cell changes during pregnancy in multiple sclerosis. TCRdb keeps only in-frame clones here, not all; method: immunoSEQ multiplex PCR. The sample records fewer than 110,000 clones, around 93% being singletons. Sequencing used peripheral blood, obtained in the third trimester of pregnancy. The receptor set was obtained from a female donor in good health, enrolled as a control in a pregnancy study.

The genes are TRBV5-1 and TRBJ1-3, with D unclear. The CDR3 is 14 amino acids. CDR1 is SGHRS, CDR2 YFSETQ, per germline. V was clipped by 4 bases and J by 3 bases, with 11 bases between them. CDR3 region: CASSRAGSGNTIYF. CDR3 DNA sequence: TGCGCCAGCAGCAGAGCCGGGAGTGGAAACACCATATATTTT. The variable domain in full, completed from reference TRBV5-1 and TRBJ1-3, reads KAGVTQTPRYLIKTRGQQVTLSCSPISGHRSVSWYQQTPGQGLQFLFEYFSETQRNKGNFPGRFSGRQFSNSRSEMNVSTLELGDSALYLCASSRAGSGNTIYFGEGSWLTVV.

For the CDR3, the DNA is TGCGCCAGCAGCCAAGTCGGGGTCCCTAATGAAAAACTGTTTTTT. This encodes CASSQVGVPNEKLFF. The chain employs TRBV4-1 and TRBJ1-4; D call uncertain. The CDR3 runs 15 residues. Trimming pared 1 base from V and 3 bases from J, leaving 9 bases between. Looked up from germline, CDR1 is MGHRA and CDR2 is YSYEKL.

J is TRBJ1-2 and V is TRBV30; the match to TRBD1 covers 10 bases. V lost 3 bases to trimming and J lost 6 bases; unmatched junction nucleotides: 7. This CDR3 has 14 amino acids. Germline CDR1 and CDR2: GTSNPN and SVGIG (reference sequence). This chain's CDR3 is CAWRKDRGRDGYTF. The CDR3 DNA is TGTGCCTGGAGGAAAGACAGGGGGCGGGATGGCTACACCTTC.

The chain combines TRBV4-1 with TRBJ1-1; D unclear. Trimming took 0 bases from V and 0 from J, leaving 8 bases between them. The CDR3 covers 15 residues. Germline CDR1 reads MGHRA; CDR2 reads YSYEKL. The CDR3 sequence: CASSQETEMNTEAFF. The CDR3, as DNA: TGCGCCAGCAGCCAAGAAACAGAGATGAACACTGAAGCTTTCTTT.

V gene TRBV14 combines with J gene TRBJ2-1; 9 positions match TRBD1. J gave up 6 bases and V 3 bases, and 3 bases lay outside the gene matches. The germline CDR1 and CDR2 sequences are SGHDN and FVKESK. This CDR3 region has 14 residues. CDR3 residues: CASSHQTGGNEQFF. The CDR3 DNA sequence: TGTGCCAGCAGCCACCAGACAGGGGGCAATGAGCAGTTCTTC.

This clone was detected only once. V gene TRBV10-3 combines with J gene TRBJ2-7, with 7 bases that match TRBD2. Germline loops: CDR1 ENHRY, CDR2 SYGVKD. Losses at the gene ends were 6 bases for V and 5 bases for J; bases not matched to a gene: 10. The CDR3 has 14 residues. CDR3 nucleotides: TGTGCCATCAGGAGGACTAGTCAGTCCCACGAGCAGTACTTC. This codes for CAIRRTSQSHEQYF.

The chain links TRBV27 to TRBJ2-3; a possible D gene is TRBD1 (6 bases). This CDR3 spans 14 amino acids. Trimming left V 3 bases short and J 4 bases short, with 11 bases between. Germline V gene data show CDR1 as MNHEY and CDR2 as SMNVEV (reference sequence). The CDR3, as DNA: TGTGCCAGCAGTTTTCTGGGGGCAGCAGATACGCAGTATTTT. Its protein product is CASSFLGAADTQYF.

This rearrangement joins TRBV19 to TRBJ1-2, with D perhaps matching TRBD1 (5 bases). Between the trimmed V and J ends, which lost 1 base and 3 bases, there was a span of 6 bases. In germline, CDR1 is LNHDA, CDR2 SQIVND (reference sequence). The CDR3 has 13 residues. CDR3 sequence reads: CASSIGRDYGYTF. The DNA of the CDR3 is TGTGCCAGTAGTATAGGCAGGGACTATGGCTACACCTTC.

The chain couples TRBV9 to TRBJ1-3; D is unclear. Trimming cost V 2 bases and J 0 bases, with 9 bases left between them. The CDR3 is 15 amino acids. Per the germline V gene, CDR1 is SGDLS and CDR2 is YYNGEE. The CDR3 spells CASSVGGSSGNTIYF. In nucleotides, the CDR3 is TGTGCCAGCAGCGTCGGCGGGAGCTCTGGAAACACCATATATTTT.

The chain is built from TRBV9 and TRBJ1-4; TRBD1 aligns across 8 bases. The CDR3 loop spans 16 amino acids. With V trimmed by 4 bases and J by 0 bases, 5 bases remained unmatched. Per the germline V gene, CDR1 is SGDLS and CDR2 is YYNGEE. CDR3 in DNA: TGTGCCAGCAGCTCGGACAGGGTTGCAACTAATGAAAAACTGTTTTTT. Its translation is CASSSDRVATNEKLFF.

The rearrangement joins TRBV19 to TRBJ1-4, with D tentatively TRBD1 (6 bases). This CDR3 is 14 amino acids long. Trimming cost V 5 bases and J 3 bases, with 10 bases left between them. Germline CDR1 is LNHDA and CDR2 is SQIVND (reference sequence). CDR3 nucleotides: TGTGCCAGTAGTGTTGGACAGTCTAATGAAAAACTGTTTTTT. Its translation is CASSVGQSNEKLFF.

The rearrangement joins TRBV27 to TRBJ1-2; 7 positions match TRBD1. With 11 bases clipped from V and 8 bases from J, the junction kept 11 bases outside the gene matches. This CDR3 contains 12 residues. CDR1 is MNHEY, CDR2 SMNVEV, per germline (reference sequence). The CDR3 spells CASSGGTFGYTF. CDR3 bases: TGTGCCTCTTCAGGGGGGACTTTCGGCTACACCTTC.

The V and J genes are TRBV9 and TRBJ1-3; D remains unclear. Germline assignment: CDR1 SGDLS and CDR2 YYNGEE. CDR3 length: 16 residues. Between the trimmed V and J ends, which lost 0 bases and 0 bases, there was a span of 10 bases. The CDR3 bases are TGTGCCAGCAGCGTAGAGCCGGGGAACTCTGGAAACACCATATATTTT. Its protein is CASSVEPGNSGNTIYF.

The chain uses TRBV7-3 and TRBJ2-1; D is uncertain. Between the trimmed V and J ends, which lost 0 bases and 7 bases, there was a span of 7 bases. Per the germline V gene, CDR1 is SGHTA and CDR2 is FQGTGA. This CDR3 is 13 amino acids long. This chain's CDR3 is CASSLTANNEQFF. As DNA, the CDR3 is TGTGCCAGCAGCTTAACAGCGAATAATGAGCAGTTCTTC.

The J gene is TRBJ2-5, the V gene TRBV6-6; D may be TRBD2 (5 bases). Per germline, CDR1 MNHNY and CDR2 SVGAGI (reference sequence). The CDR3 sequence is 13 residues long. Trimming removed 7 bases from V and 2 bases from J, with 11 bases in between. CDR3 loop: CASTQSGQETQYF. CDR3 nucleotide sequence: TGTGCCAGCACTCAAAGCGGACAAGAGACCCAGTACTTC.

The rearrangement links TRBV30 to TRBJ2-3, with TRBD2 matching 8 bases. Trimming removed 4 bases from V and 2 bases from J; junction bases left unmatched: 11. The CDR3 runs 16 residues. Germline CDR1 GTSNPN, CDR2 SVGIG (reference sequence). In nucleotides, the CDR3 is TGTGCCTGGATTGAACGTCGGGGGGGTTCCACAGATACGCAGTATTTT. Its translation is CAWIERRGGSTDTQYF.

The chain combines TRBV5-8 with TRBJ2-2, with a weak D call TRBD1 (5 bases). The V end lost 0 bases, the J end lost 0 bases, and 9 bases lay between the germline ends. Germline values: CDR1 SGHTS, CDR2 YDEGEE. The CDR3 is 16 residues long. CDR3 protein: CASSLAGLPNTGELFF. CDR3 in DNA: TGTGCCAGCAGCTTGGCAGGGCTGCCGAACACCGGGGAGCTGTTTTTT.

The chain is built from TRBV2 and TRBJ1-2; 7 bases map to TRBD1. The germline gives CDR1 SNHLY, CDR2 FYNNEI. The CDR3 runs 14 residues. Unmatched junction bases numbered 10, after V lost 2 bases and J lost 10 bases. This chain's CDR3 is CASSESDREWTYTF. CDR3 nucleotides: TGTGCCAGCAGTGAATCTGACAGGGAGTGGACCTACACCTTC.

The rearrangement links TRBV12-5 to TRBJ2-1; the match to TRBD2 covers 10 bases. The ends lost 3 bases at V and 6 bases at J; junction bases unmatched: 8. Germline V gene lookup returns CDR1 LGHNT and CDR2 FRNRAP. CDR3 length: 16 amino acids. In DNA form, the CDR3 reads TGTGCTAGTGGTTTTGGGGAGCGGGGGGGCTTCAATGAGCAGTTCTTC. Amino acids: CASGFGERGGFNEQFF.

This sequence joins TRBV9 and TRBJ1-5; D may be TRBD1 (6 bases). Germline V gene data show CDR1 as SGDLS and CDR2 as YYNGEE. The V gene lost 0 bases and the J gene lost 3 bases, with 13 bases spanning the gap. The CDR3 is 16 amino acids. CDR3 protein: CASSVDGQGINQPQHF. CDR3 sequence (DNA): TGTGCCAGCAGCGTAGACGGCCAGGGGATCAATCAGCCCCAGCATTTT.

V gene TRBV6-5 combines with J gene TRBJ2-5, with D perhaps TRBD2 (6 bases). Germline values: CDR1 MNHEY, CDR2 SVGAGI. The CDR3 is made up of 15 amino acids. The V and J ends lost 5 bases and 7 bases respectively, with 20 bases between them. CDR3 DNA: TGTGCCAGCAGTCGAACGACTAGGGGAGTCGGGACCCAGTACTTC. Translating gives CASSRTTRGVGTQYF.

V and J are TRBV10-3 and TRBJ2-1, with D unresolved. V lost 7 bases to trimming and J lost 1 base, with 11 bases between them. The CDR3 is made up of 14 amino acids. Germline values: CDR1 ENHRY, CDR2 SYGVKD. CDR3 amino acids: CAIMMPDSYNEQFF. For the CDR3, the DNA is TGTGCCATCATGATGCCAGATTCCTACAATGAGCAGTTCTTC.

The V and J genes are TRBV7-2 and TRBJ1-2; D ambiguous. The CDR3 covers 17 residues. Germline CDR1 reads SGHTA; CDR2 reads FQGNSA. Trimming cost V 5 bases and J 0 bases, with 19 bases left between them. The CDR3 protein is CASSLLTRRPANYGYTF. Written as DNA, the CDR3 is TGTGCCAGCAGCCTCCTTACTCGGCGGCCCGCTAACTATGGCTACACCTTC.

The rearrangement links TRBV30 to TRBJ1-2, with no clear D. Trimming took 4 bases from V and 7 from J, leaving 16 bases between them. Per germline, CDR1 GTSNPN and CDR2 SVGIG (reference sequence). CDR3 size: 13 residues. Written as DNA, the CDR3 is TGTGCCTGGATCCTAACCGAGGGAGTTGGCTACACCTTC. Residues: CAWILTEGVGYTF.

The CDR3 is CASSDSQGGPYNEQFF. The CDR3, as DNA: TGTGCCAGCAGTGACTCACAGGGTGGACCCTACAATGAGCAGTTCTTC. The gene calls are TRBV6-4 and TRBJ2-1; TRBD1 might be the D (6 bases). The CDR3 sequence is 16 residues long. Looked up from germline, CDR1 is MRHNA and CDR2 is SNTAGT. Trimming pared 0 bases from V and 2 bases from J, leaving 11 bases between.

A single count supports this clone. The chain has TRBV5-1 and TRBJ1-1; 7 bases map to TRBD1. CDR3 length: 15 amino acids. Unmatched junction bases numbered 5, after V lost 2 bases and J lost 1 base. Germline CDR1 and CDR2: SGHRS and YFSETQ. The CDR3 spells CASSFRGSENTEAFF. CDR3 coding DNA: TGCGCCAGCAGCTTCAGGGGGTCTGAGAACACTGAAGCTTTCTTT.